Sequencing of this T cell receptor (beta chain) was carried out in a study of OX40 agonist ivuxolimab in advanced cancers. Across the study: Ivuxolimab, an agonist antibody against OX40 (CD134), was given to patients.

Libraries were prepared by immunoSEQ multiplex PCR; TCRdb keeps only in-frame clonotypes and omits some of them. The data show roughly 96,000 clones, around 80% seen once. Autoimmune disease history or systemic immunosuppression barred patients. Trimming shortened V by 3 bases and J by 11 bases, and 20 bases separated the two germline ends. This CDR3 has 15 amino acids. Looked up from germline, CDR1 is SGHVS and CDR2 is FNYEAQ. The chain links TRBV7-6 to TRBJ2-1, with D possibly matching TRBD2 (5 bases). This sequence originates from an adult with an advanced solid tumor such as melanoma, head and neck, liver or kidney cancer. This sample comprised CD4+ or CD8+ T cells sorted from blood, obtained in a trial of the OX40 agonist ivuxolimab. The CDR3 DNA sequence: TGTGCCAGCAGCTTTGCAACGGAGGCCTCGGGTCAGCAGTTCTTC. Amino acids: CASSFATEASGQQFF.